Listed here are 26 T cell receptor beta chains from one sample, sequenced in a study of human T cells and chemical hapten exposure. The time point: patch test 2, 6 weeks after DPC sensitization. Treatment reported: therapeutic diphenylcyclopropenone sensitization with weekly scalp DPC. One entry per CDR3 protein results from TCRdb running MiXCR on the RACE reads. This table holds tens of thousands of distinct CDR3 sequences, approximately 10% found once. The sequences come from whole blood, collected in connection with sensitization to the hapten diphenylcyclopropenone (DPC). Source of these receptors: a man in his forties with alopecia areata. Some clones in this sample may be carry-over from other donors' samples.

This clonotype has only a few counts. The J gene is TRBJ1-3, the V gene TRBV7-2; tentative D call: TRBD1 (6 bases). Per germline, CDR1 SGHTA and CDR2 FQGNSA. There are 14 residues in the CDR3. V was clipped by 6 bases and J by 2 bases, with 11 bases between them. CDR3 sequence (DNA): TGTGCCAGCAGACGGGACACCCCTGGAAACACCATATATTTT. Amino acid sequence: CASRRDTPGNTIYF.

This clonotype was found many times. V and J are TRBV20-1 and TRBJ2-3; no clear D gene. Germline CDR1 and CDR2: DFQATT and SNEGSKA (reference sequence). V dropped 1 base and J dropped 4 bases, with 6 bases sitting between them. This CDR3 region has 12 residues. CDR3 protein: CSARAGSDTQYF. Here the CDR3 DNA reads TGCAGTGCTAGAGCGGGTTCAGATACGCAGTATTTT.

The sample holds many counts of this clonotype. The chain joins TRBV4-3 to TRBJ1-2; D is uncertain. V was clipped by 0 bases and J by 2 bases, with 10 bases between them. This CDR3 comprises 15 residues. Germline V gene data show CDR1 as LGHNA and CDR2 as YSLEER. CDR3 residues: CASSQDHSPNYGYTF. As DNA, the CDR3 is TGCGCCAGCAGCCAAGACCACAGCCCAAACTATGGCTACACCTTC.

The chain joins TRBV19 to TRBJ1-2, with D possibly being TRBD1 (5 bases). Germline lookup yields CDR1 LNHDA and CDR2 SQIVND (reference sequence). V lost 6 bases and J 4 bases, leaving 12 bases between the germline ends. This CDR3 has 13 amino acids. DNA for the CDR3: TGTGCCAGTAGGGGGACGGGACTCTATGGCTACACCTTC. Amino acid sequence: CASRGTGLYGYTF.

Only a few counts were recorded for this clonotype. V gene TRBV5-6 combines with J gene TRBJ2-7; tentatively, D is TRBD2 (7 bases). Germline CDR1 reads SGHDT; CDR2 reads YYEEEE. V shed 4 bases and J shed 5 bases, with 19 bases lying between them. This CDR3 spans 15 amino acids. The CDR3 is CASSTLGGRGNEQYF. As DNA, the CDR3 is TGTGCCAGCAGCACCCTGGGGGGGCGCGGGAACGAGCAGTACTTC.

This clonotype was observed at least ten times. The rearrangement links TRBV3-1 to TRBJ2-3; D remains ambiguous. Trimming pared 3 bases from V and 4 bases from J, leaving 11 bases between. Germline V gene lookup returns CDR1 LGHDT and CDR2 YNNKEL (reference sequence). The CDR3 extends over 14 amino acids. In DNA, the CDR3 is TGTGCCAGCAGCCAGGGATTTGGCGCAGATACGCAGTATTTT. Residues: CASSQGFGADTQYF.

The sample holds many counts of this clonotype. V gene TRBV7-2 combines with J gene TRBJ2-7; TRBD1 aligns across 9 bases. This CDR3 region has 13 residues. The trim removed 4 bases at V and 5 bases at J, leaving 3 bases unmatched. The germline V gene has CDR1 SGHTA and CDR2 FQGNSA. The CDR3 reads CASSSRDRDEQYF. The CDR3 nucleotides are TGTGCCAGCAGCTCCAGGGACAGGGACGAGCAGTACTTC.

The chain recombines TRBV7-9 with TRBJ2-1; 10 positions agree with TRBD2. The V gene end was trimmed by 5 bases and the J gene end by 8 bases; junction bases not matched to a gene: 12. This CDR3 region has 16 residues. CDR1 is SEHNR and CDR2 is FQNEAQ in the germline V gene (reference sequence). In DNA form, the CDR3 reads TGTGCCAGCAGCGTGGCTAGCGGGAGCGCCGCCCATGAGCAGTTCTTC. Amino acids: CASSVASGSAAHEQFF.

The chain has TRBV10-3 and TRBJ2-3; unclear D gene. The CDR3 is 13 amino acids. CDR1 and CDR2 from the germline V gene are ENHRY and SYGVKD. V lost 4 bases and J 4 bases, leaving 9 bases between the germline ends. In DNA, the CDR3 is TGTGCCATCAGTGGGCTGGCCGCAGATACGCAGTATTTT. It codes for CAISGLAADTQYF.

This clonotype has ten or more counts. The chain joins TRBV25-1 to TRBJ1-1; 8 nucleotides line up with TRBD1. V gave up 6 bases and J gave up 5 bases; unmatched junction bases: 14. The germline V gene has CDR1 MGHDK and CDR2 SYGVNS. The CDR3 is made up of 16 amino acids. The CDR3 spells CASSSVEGQGRTEAFF. CDR3 in DNA: TGTGCCAGCAGCAGCGTGGAAGGACAGGGAAGGACTGAAGCTTTCTTT.

This clonotype came up a few times. This chain uses TRBV11-3 with TRBJ2-3, with a tentative D call TRBD1 (6 bases). V shed 2 bases and J shed 3 bases, with 15 bases lying between them. The CDR3 spans 16 residues. Germline loops: CDR1 SGHNT, CDR2 YENEEA. The CDR3 bases are TGTGCCAGCAGCTTAAATTTGGGGGCTCGTACAGATACGCAGTATTTT. This translates into CASSLNLGARTDTQYF.

V gene TRBV6-5 combines with J gene TRBJ1-1; the D gene is possibly TRBD1 (5 bases). The CDR3 is made up of 13 amino acids. In germline, CDR1 is MNHEY, CDR2 SVGAGI. V was cut by 6 bases and J by 0 bases, with 8 bases left in between. The CDR3 bases are TGTGCCAGCAGGGGACGATTGAACACTGAAGCTTTCTTT. Protein: CASRGRLNTEAFF.

This clonotype was detected a few times. This chain joins TRBV5-1 and TRBJ1-1; perhaps TRBD1 as D (6 bases). Germline V gene lookup returns CDR1 SGHRS and CDR2 YFSETQ. The V gene lost 1 base and the J gene lost 5 bases, with 18 bases spanning the gap. This CDR3 comprises 16 residues. CDR3 nucleotides: TGCGCCAGCAGCTTGCTGTCCCCAGGGGAGGGTACTGAAGCTTTCTTT. Translating it yields CASSLLSPGEGTEAFF.

The J gene is TRBJ2-7, the V gene TRBV10-3; D is unresolved. CDR3 size: 14 residues. The germline V gene encodes CDR1 ENHRY and CDR2 SYGVKD. Deletions cut 4 bases from V and 5 bases from J, with 15 bases between. CDR3 sequence (DNA): TGTGCCATCAGTGGGGAAGGGTCTCTCAACGAGCAGTACTTC. Amino acids: CAISGEGSLNEQYF.

Of note for this clonotype: This may come from a read error, since a much larger clone is one base off. The chain carries TRBV20-1 and TRBJ1-5; maybe TRBD1 (6 bases). Germline CDR1 DFQATT, CDR2 SNEGSKA (reference sequence). This CDR3 has 14 amino acids. CDR3 in amino acids: CRAWEQGMRQPQHF. As DNA, the CDR3 is TGCAGAGCTTGGGAACAGGGAATGAGGCAGCCCCAGCATTTT.

V is TRBV9 and J is TRBJ1-6, with D hard to call. V was cut by 1 base and J by 7 bases, with 12 bases left in between. The CDR3 spans 15 residues. The germline V gene has CDR1 SGDLS and CDR2 YYNGEE. The CDR3 nucleotides read TGTGCCAGCAGCGTACGGCCAGGAGGAAATTCACCCCTCCACTTT. Protein: CASSVRPGGNSPLHF.

This clonotype was counted only a few times. The V gene is TRBV5-6, the J gene TRBJ1-2; possibly TRBD1 for D (5 bases). V was shortened by 2 bases and J by 8 bases, with 16 bases between the two germline ends. The germline V gene encodes CDR1 SGHDT and CDR2 YYEEEE. This CDR3 has 14 amino acids. CDR3: CASSFQGPIRGYTF. DNA for the CDR3: TGTGCCAGCAGCTTTCAGGGCCCCATCAGAGGCTACACCTTC. Supplemented by reference TRBV5-6 and TRBJ1-2, the full variable domain reads DAGVTQSPTHLIKTRGQQVTLRCSPKSGHDTVSWYQQALGQGPQFIFQYYEEEERQRGNFPDRFSGHQFPNYSSELNVNALLLGDSALYLCASSFQGPIRGYTFGSGTRLTVV.

V gene TRBV28 combines with J gene TRBJ1-6; possibly TRBD1 for D (6 bases). V dropped 3 bases and J dropped 7 bases, with 13 bases sitting between them. This CDR3 has 15 amino acids. CDR1 and CDR2 from the germline V gene are MDHEN and SYDVKM. The CDR3 DNA is TGTGCCAGCAGTTTCTCAGGGGAGGGGAATTCACCCCTCCACTTT. This gives the protein CASSFSGEGNSPLHF.

This clonotype was observed many times. V gene TRBV29-1 combines with J gene TRBJ1-2; no definite D call. The germline V gene has CDR1 SQVTM and CDR2 ANQGSEA. The CDR3 is made up of 12 amino acids. V lost 7 bases, J lost 3 bases, and 12 bases lay in between. CDR3 in amino acids: CSAEPLYYGYTF. The CDR3 bases are TGCAGCGCCGAGCCTCTGTACTATGGCTACACCTTC.

This clonotype was seen a few times. V usage is TRBV5-1 and J usage is TRBJ2-2; no definite D call. Per the germline V gene, CDR1 is SGHRS and CDR2 is YFSETQ. The CDR3 contains 15 residues. Trimming left V 4 bases short and J 1 base short, with 11 bases between. CDR3 loop: CASSPELGNTGELFF. The CDR3 coding sequence is TGCGCCAGCAGCCCCGAGCTAGGGAACACCGGGGAGCTGTTTTTT.

Comments on this clonotype: A much larger clone is a single base away; this may be a read error. This sequence joins TRBV6-1 and TRBJ2-7; 8 bases line up with TRBD2. Per germline, CDR1 MNHNS and CDR2 SASEGT. The CDR3 loop spans 15 amino acids. Here the CDR3 reads CASSEAGGGSYEQHV. The CDR3 region has the DNA TGTGCCAGCAGTGAAGCCGGCGGGGGGTCCTACGAGCAGCACGTC.

The CDR3 sequence is CASSLFPPGPGGASYEQYF. In DNA form, the CDR3 reads TGCGCCAGCAGCTTGTTTCCGCCGGGACCAGGGGGCGCGTCCTACGAGCAGTACTTC. The chain combines TRBV5-1 with TRBJ2-7; TRBD1 matches 8 bases. V lost 1 base to trimming and J lost 1 base; unmatched junction nucleotides: 16. The CDR3 runs 19 residues. Germline V gene lookup returns CDR1 SGHRS and CDR2 YFSETQ.

The CDR3, as DNA: TGTGCCAGCAGCTCCGGCAGCTTCAATCAGCCCCAGCATTTT. This encodes CASSSGSFNQPQHF. This sequence joins TRBV7-8 and TRBJ1-5; no clear D. The V and J ends lost 4 bases and 3 bases respectively, with 10 bases between them. Looked up from germline, CDR1 is SGHVS and CDR2 is FQNEAQ. The CDR3 has 14 amino acids. The entire variable domain, with the rest obtained from reference TRBV7-8 and TRBJ1-5, is as follows: GAGVSQSPRYKVAKRGQDVALRCDPISGHVSLFWYQQALGQGPEFLTYFQNEAQLDKSGLPSDRFFAERPEGSVSTLKIQRTQQEDSAVYLCASSSGSFNQPQHFGDGTRLSIL.

The chain couples TRBV7-9 to TRBJ2-3; D could derive from TRBD1 or TRBD2 (5 bases each). The CDR3 is made up of 17 amino acids. Germline CDR1 SEHNR, CDR2 FQNEAQ (reference sequence). Trimming left V 1 base short and J 2 bases short, with 16 bases between. CDR3 nucleotide sequence: TGTGCCAGCAGCTTAGGGTCGGGGCTAGCCTTCACAGATACGCAGTATTTT. Protein sequence: CASSLGSGLAFTDTQYF.

This clonotype appeared many times. The V and J genes are TRBV20-1 and TRBJ2-1, with 9 bases lining up with TRBD2. Germline assignment: CDR1 DFQATT and CDR2 SNEGSKA (reference sequence). V shed 0 bases and J 7 bases; nucleotides not matched to a gene: 4. The CDR3 extends over 14 amino acids. CDR3 in DNA: TGCAGTGCTAGAGAGGTAGCGGGAGTTAATGAGCAGTTCTTC. Translation: CSAREVAGVNEQFF.

This clonotype came up a few times. This chain joins TRBV6-1 and TRBJ2-7; D possibly uses TRBD1 or TRBD2 (6 bases each). CDR3 length: 15 residues. Deletions cut 7 bases from V and 7 bases from J, with 23 bases between. The germline V gene has CDR1 MNHNS and CDR2 SASEGT. CDR3 DNA: TGTGCCAGCATGTCGTGGAGGGCAGGGGAGGAGGAGCAGTACGTC. This translates into CASMSWRAGEEEQYV.